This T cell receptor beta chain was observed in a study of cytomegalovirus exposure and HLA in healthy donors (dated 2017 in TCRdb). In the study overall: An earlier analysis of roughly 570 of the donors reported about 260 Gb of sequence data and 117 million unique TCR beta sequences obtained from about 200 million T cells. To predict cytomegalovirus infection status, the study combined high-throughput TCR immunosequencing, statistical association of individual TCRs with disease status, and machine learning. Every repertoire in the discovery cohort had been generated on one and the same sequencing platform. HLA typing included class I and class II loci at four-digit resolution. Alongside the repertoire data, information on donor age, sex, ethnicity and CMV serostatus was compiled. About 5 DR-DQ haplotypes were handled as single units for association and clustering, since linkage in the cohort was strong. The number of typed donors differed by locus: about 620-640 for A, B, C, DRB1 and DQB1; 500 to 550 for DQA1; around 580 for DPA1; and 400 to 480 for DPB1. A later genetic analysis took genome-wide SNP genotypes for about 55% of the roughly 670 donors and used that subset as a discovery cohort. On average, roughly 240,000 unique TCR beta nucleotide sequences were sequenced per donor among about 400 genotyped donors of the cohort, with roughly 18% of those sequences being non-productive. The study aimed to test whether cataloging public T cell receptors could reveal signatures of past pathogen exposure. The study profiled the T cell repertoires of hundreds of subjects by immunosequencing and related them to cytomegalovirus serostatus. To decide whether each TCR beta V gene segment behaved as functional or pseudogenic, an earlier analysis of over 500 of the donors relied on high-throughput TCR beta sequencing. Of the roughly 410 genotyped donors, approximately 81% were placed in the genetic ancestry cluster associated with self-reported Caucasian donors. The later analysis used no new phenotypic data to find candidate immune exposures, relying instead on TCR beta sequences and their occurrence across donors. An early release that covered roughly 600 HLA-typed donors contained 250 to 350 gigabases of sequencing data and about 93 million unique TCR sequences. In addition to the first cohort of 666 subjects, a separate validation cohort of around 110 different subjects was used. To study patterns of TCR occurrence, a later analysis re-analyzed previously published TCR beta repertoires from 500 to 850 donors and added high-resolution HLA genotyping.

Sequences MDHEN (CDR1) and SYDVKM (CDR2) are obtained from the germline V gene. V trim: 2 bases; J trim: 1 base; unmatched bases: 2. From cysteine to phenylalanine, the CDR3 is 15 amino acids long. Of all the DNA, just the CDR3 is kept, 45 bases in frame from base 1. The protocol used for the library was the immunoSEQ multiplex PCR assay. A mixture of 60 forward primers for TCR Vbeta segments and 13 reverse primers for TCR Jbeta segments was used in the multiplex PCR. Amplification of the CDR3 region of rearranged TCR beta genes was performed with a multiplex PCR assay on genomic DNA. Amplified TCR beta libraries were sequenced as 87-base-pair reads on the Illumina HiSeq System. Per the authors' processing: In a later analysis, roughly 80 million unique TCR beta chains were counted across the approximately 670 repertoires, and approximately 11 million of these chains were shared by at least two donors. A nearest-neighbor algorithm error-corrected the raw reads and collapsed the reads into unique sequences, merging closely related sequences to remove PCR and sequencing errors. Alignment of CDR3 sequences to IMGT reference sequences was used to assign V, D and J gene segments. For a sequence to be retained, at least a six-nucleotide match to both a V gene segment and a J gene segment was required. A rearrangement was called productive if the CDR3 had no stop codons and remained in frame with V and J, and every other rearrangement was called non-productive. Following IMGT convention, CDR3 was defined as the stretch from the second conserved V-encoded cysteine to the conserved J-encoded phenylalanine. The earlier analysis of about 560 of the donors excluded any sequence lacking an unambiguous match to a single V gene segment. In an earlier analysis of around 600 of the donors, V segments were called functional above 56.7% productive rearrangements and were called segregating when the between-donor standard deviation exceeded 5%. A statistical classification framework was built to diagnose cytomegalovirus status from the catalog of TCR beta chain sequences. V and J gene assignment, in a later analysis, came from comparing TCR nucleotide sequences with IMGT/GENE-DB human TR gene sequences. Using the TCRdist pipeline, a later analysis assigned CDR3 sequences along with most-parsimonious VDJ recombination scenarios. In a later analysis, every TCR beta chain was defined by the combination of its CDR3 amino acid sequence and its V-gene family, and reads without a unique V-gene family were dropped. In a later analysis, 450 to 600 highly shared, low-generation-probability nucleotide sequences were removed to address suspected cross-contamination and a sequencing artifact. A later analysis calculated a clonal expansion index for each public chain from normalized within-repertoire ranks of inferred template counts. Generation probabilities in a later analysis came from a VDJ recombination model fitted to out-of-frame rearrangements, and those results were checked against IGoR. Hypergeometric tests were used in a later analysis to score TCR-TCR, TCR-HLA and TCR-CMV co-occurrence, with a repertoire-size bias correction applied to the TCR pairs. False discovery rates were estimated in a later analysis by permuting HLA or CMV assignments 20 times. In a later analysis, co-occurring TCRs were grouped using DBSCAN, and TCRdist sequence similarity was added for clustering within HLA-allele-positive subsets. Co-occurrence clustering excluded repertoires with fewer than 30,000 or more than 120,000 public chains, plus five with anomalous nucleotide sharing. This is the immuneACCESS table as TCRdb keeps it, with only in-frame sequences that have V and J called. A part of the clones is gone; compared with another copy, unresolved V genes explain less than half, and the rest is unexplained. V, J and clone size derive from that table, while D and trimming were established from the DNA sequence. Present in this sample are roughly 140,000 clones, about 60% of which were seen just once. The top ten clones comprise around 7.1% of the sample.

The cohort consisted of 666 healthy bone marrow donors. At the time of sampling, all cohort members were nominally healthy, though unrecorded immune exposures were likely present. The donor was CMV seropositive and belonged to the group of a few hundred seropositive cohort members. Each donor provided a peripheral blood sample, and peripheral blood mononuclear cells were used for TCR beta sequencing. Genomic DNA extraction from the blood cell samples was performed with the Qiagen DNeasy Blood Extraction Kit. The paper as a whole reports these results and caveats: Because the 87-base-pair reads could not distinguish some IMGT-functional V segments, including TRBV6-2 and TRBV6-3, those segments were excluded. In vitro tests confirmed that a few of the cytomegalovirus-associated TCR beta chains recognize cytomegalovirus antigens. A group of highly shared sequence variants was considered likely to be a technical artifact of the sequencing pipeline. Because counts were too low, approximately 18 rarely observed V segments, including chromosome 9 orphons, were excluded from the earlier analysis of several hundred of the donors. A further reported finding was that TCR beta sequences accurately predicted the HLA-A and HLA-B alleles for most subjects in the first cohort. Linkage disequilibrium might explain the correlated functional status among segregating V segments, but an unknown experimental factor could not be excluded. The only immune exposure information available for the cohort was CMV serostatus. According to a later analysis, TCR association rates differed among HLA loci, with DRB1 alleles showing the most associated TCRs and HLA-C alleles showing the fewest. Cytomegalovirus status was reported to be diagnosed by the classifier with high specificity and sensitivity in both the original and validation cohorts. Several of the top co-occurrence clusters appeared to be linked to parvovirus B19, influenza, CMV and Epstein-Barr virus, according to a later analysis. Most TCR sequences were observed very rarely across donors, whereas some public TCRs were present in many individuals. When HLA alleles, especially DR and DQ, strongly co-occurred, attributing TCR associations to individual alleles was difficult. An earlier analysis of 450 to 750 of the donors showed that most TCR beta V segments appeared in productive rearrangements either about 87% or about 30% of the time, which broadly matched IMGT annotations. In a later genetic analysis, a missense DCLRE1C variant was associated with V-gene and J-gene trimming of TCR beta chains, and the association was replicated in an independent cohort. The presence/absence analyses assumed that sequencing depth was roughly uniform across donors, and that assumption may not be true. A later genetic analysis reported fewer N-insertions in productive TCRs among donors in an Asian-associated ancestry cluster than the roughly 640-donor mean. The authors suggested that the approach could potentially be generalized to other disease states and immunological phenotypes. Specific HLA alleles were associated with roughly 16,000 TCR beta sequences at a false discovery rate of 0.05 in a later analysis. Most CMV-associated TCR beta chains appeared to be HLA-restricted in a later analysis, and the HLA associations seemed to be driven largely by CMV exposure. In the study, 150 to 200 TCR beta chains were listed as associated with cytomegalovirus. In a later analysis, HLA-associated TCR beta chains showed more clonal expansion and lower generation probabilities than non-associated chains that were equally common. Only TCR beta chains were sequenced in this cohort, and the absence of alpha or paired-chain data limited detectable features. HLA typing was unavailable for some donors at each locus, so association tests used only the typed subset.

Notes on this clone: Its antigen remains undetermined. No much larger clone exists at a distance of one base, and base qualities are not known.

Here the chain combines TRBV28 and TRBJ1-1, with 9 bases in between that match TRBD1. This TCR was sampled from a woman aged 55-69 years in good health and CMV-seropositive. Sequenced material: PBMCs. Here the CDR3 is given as CASSLKGQGNTEAFF. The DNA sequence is TGTGCCAGCAGTTTAAAGGGACAGGGGAACACTGAAGCTTTCTTT.